This TCR beta chain was recorded in a study of blood T cell repertoires in COVID-19. Overall study: Collection of acute and convalescent COVID-19 samples took place in the United States, Italy and Spain. T cells, B-cell-depleted T cells, or PBMCs provided the cDNA or gDNA that served as material.

This clone is a singleton in its sample. Authors' methods: Using reference gene primer amplification, nucleated cell counts were estimated. Assay: immunoSEQ multiplex PCR; the TCRdb copy retains only in-frame clones and omits some. Clone size and V and J calls were adopted from that table, with D and trimming inferred from the DNA. The sample has roughly 170,000 clones, approximately 80% seen once; the top ten hold around 6.8%. The trim removed 5 bases at V and 5 bases at J, leaving 5 bases unmatched. The CDR3 is made up of 14 amino acids. Germline values: CDR1 SGHRS, CDR2 YFSETQ. This clonotype originated in a human donor in a cohort sampled during active COVID-19. The gene calls are TRBV5-1 and TRBJ2-1; 9 bases are a match to TRBD2. Sequenced sample: peripheral blood. CDR3: CASRTSGDNNEQFF. The CDR3 DNA follows: TGCGCCAGCAGGACTAGCGGAGACAACAATGAGCAGTTCTTC.